The sequence of this T cell receptor (beta chain) was determined in a study of T cell clones after liver transplantation. Measured with immunoSEQ multiplex PCR; TCRdb has only the in-frame clones, and not every one. The sample lists some 120,000 clones, approximately 90% seen once, with around 0.86% in the top ten. Material: CD4+ T cells from blood, obtained 12 months after liver transplant. The receptor comes from a human patient who received a liver transplant. Part of the T cells may come from the graft donor.

The CDR3 loop is CASSTSYEQYF. As DNA, the CDR3 is TGTGCCAGCAGTACCTCCTACGAGCAGTACTTC. V gene TRBV27 combines with J gene TRBJ2-7; D ambiguous. The CDR3 extends over 11 amino acids. V gave up 5 bases and J gave up 0 bases, with 2 bases separating them. CDR1 is MNHEY and CDR2 is SMNVEV in the germline V gene (reference sequence).